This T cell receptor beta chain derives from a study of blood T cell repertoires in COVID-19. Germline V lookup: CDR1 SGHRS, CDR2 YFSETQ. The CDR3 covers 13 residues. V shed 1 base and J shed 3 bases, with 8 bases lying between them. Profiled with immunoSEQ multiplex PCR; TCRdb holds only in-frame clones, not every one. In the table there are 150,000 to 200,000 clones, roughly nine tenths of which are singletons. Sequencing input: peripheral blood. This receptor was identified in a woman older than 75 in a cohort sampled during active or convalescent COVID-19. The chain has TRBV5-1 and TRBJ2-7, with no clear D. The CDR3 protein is CASSLNVDYEQYF. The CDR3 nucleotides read TGCGCCAGCAGCTTGAACGTAGACTACGAGCAGTACTTC.